This T cell receptor (beta chain) derives from a study of identical twins (TCRdb year 2016). About the investigation overall: To test whether fetal clonotypes persist, the study used deep sequencing on TCR alpha and beta repertoires from monozygotic twins, unrelated adults of various ages, and cord blood. Replicate twin experiments were performed at different times using different library preparation protocols to rule out contamination. The investigation overall reported the following: Zero-insertion analyses could be partly confounded by invariant T cells such as MAIT and iNKT, although diverse VJ usage argued against such confounding for most clonotypes. Fewer insertions were carried by abundant cord blood beta clonotypes, a similar but weaker trend appeared in young adult naive repertoires, and no such trend appeared in memory repertoires. Because the same donors could not be followed over many years, conclusions were based on cross-sectional statistical analysis. Excess twin sharing in beta out-of-frame sequences was weaker because fewer shared sequences lowered the signal-to-noise ratio. In monozygotic twins, recombination models systematically underestimated out-of-frame TCR alpha sharing, but the models matched the sharing seen between unrelated individuals. Compared with coincidental sharing between unrelated individuals, out-of-frame TCR alpha sequences shared between twins showed an excess of sequences with low generation probability.

The method behind the library was 5' RACE. The sequencer was an Illumina HiSeq 2000. Template switching introduced a universal primer binding site; the final cDNA contained a unique molecular identifier, enabling accurate counting of TCR cDNA molecules. First-strand cDNA for TCR alpha and beta chains was synthesized from specific primers in the conserved constant-segment region. Each cDNA library was double barcoded, with a SMART-Mk sample barcode plus Illumina barcodes, to control for contamination. TruSeq adapter sequences and Illumina sample barcodes were added in two successive PCR steps. Sequencing of the TCR alpha and beta cDNA libraries was done on the Illumina HiSeq platform using custom primers. The study's own analysis went as follows. MiGEC processed the raw reads to extract unique molecular identifiers, while MiXCR was used to determine the CDR3 positions. Recombination models were inferred per individual with the repgenHMM and IGoR tools using an EM algorithm. The analysis of shared clonotypes was done with the tcR package in R, with sharing normalized by the product of cloneset sizes. To study raw recombination free of thymic and clonal selection effects, out-of-frame nonproductive sequences were analyzed. The raw public reads went through TCRdb reprocessing: fastp at Q25, MiXCR clone calling, in-frame beta chains kept. Rows are unified per CDR3 protein, each entry keeping the most common DNA and genes. TCRdb, not the original authors, processed these V and J calls. The sample has approximately 490,000 distinct CDR3 sequences on record, about 20% of them singletons. The top ten constitute 0.48% of the sample.

As for this clonotype: There is no known antigen for this receptor. It has no much larger one-base neighbor in the sample; base qualities were not kept.

Every donor in the study was a healthy Caucasian. Three pairs of female monozygotic twins, all aged roughly 18 to 30 years, made up the twin cohort. Positive isolation kits from Invitrogen were used to isolate CD4+ and CD8+ T cell populations. From the cysteine up to the phenylalanine, the CDR3 has a length of 14 residues. Only CDR3 DNA is held: 42 bases, read in frame from base 1. V and J lose 2 bases and 5 bases, and a span of 10 bases separates them. These data also featured in a second study, about yellow fever vaccine responses in identical twins. Taken from the second paper: According to the authors, the vaccine-induced T cell response in identical twins seemed to be partly convergent and partly specific to each individual. In the study, vaccine-responding T cell clones were precisely tracked in identical twins.

The source material was CD4+ T cells sorted from blood. The clonotype comes from a young woman in good health. The chain is encoded by TRBV12-3 or TRBV12-4 joined to TRBJ2-1, with the D gene not confidently named. The nucleotides are TGTGCCAGCAGTTTAAGGACCAACAACAATGAGCAGTTCTTC. Its amino acids are CASSLRTNNNEQFF.